The 18 T cell receptor beta chains reported below all come from one sample, sequenced in a study of blood T cell repertoires in COVID-19 (dated by TCRdb to the early 2020s). The library was made by the immunoSEQ multiplex PCR assay. The source is immuneACCESS, and TCRdb retained only in-frame sequences with V and J called. Part of the clones is not carried over; for the studies checked, unresolved V genes explain less than half of this, and the remainder is unexplained. The sample table lists 260,000 or so clones, nearly 90% of them with a count of one. In total, the top ten clones hold around 0.67% of the sample. Sequencing used peripheral blood. These receptors were obtained from a human donor in a cohort sampled during active COVID-19.

CDR3: CASSVSGRIYNEQFF. CDR3 nucleotide sequence: TGTGCCAGCAGCGTCAGCGGGAGGATTTACAATGAGCAGTTCTTC. The chain links TRBV9 to TRBJ2-1; 9 nucleotides match TRBD2. Germline V lookup: CDR1 SGDLS, CDR2 YYNGEE. The trim removed 2 bases at V and 4 bases at J, leaving 4 bases unmatched. CDR3 length: 15 amino acids.

The V gene is TRBV11-3, the J gene TRBJ2-7; D is ambiguous. The CDR3 length is 15 residues. The germline V gene has CDR1 SGHNT and CDR2 YENEEA. The germline V and J ends were trimmed by 0 bases and 2 bases, with 11 bases remaining between them. CDR3 nucleotide sequence: TGTGCCAGCAGCTTAGACGCGCGGATGCCCTACGAGCAGTACTTC. Its translation is CASSLDARMPYEQYF.

The rearrangement uses TRBV25-1 and TRBJ2-3; D is unresolved. Germline-derived CDR1 and CDR2 are MGHDK and SYGVNS. The V end was cut by 3 bases, the J end by 6 bases, with 4 bases between. This CDR3 is 11 amino acids long. CDR3 protein: CASSDRDTQYF. The CDR3 coding sequence is TGTGCCAGCAGTGATCGTGATACGCAGTATTTT.

The V call is TRBV28, the J call TRBJ2-1; TRBD2 matches 8 bases. The CDR3 has 15 amino acids. J gave up 9 bases and V 8 bases, and 15 bases lay outside the gene matches. CDR1 and CDR2 (germline): MDHEN, SYDVKM. The CDR3 reads CASGVYWTRGGEQFF. CDR3 nucleotides: TGTGCCAGCGGGGTCTACTGGACTCGGGGGGGTGAGCAGTTCTTC.

The chain carries TRBV18 and TRBJ1-2; D not resolved. The length of the CDR3 is 14 residues. Germline V gene lookup returns CDR1 KGHSH and CDR2 LQKENI. V lost 3 bases, J lost 1 base, and 9 bases lay in between. The CDR3 protein is CASSPPGDNYGYTF. DNA of the CDR3: TGTGCCAGCTCACCCCCGGGAGATAACTATGGCTACACCTTC.

The chain carries TRBV10-1 and TRBJ2-1; 10 positions match TRBD1. Trimming cost V 6 bases and J 7 bases; bases outside gene matches: 9. This CDR3 region has 15 residues. Germline lookup yields CDR1 WNHNN and CDR2 SYGVQD (reference sequence). CDR3 bases: TGCGCCAGCAGCCACAGACAGGGGGCGGCGAATGAGCAGTTCTTC. Translated, it gives CASSHRQGAANEQFF.

The chain combines TRBV9 with TRBJ2-1, with D perhaps TRBD2 (5 bases). The CDR3 loop spans 14 amino acids. V lost 0 bases and J 6 bases, leaving 10 bases between the germline ends. CDR1 and CDR2 from the germline V gene are SGDLS and YYNGEE. The CDR3 region has the DNA TGTGCCAGCAGCGTAGAGGGAGTCACCAATGAGCAGTTCTTC. The encoded protein is CASSVEGVTNEQFF.

The V and J genes are TRBV28 and TRBJ2-5; D might be TRBD1 (8 bases). V was shortened by 3 bases and J by 4 bases, with 12 bases between the two germline ends. Germline-derived CDR1 and CDR2 are MDHEN and SYDVKM. The CDR3 has 14 residues. CDR3 bases: TGTGCCAGCAGTTTGACAGGGGAGGGAGAGACCCAGTACTTC. Its translation: CASSLTGEGETQYF.

The chain carries TRBV7-9 and TRBJ2-4; tentative D call: TRBD2 (6 bases). The CDR3 sequence is 17 residues long. V lost 3 bases, J lost 1 base, and 16 bases lay in between. Germline CDR1 and CDR2: SEHNR and FQNEAQ (reference sequence). CDR3 region: CASSFPLGGGAKNIQYF. The CDR3 DNA reads TGTGCCAGCAGCTTCCCTCTAGGCGGAGGGGCCAAAAACATTCAGTACTTC.

The V and J genes are TRBV5-1 and TRBJ1-5; the match to TRBD1 covers 7 bases. Germline V gene sequence: CDR1 SGHRS, CDR2 YFSETQ. The junction had 3 bases not matched to a gene; V was cut back by 0 bases and J by 3 bases. The CDR3 contains 15 residues. The CDR3 is CASSLDGTDNQPQHF. The CDR3 DNA is TGCGCCAGCAGCTTGGATGGGACAGACAATCAGCCCCAGCATTTT.

This chain joins TRBV11-3 and TRBJ1-1, with D uncertain. The CDR3 covers 13 residues. Trimming pared 5 bases from V and 4 bases from J, leaving 11 bases between. Germline CDR1 reads SGHNT; CDR2 reads YENEEA. The CDR3 spells CASSRLEGTEAFF. CDR3 bases: TGTGCCAGCAGCCGTTTAGAGGGCACTGAAGCTTTCTTT.

The rearrangement joins TRBV7-2 to TRBJ1-6, with D hard to call. This CDR3 is 16 amino acids long. The V gene lost 3 bases and the J gene lost 9 bases, with 18 bases spanning the gap. Germline lookup yields CDR1 SGHTA and CDR2 FQGNSA. The CDR3 coding sequence is TGTGCCAGCAGCTTTAGCCCGGGGTCGGGGAGTTCACCCCTCCACTTT. Translation gives CASSFSPGSGSSPLHF.

This chain connects TRBV6-5 to TRBJ2-1, with D maybe TRBD2 (5 bases). The germline V gene encodes CDR1 MNHEY and CDR2 SVGAGI. Trimming removed 4 bases at V and 0 bases at J, with 10 bases between. This CDR3 has 15 residues. The CDR3, as DNA: TGTGCCAGCAGTTTCGAGCGGACCTCCTACAATGAGCAGTTCTTC. Residues: CASSFERTSYNEQFF.

At least ten counts were recorded for this clone. The chain has TRBV5-6 and TRBJ2-7, with D perhaps TRBD2 (6 bases). From germline, CDR1 is SGHDT and CDR2 YYEEEE. Trimming shortened V by 7 bases and J by 3 bases, and 23 bases separated the two germline ends. This CDR3 has 16 amino acids. The CDR3 DNA reads TGTGCCAGCCAGCATTCTGGGGGAGTGGAGGGCTACGAGCAGTACTTC. Encoded protein: CASQHSGGVEGYEQYF. Together with reference TRBV5-6 and TRBJ2-7, the CDR3 gives the full variable domain: DAGVTQSPTHLIKTRGQQVTLRCSPKSGHDTVSWYQQALGQGPQFIFQYYEEEERQRGNFPDRFSGHQFPNYSSELNVNALLLGDSALYLCASQHSGGVEGYEQYFGPGTRLTVT.

V is TRBV7-9 and J is TRBJ2-7; TRBD1 matches at 7 bases. The CDR3 is 16 residues long. CDR1 and CDR2 (germline): SEHNR, FQNEAQ (reference sequence). With V trimmed by 5 bases and J by 3 bases, 13 bases remained unmatched. The CDR3 nucleotides are TGTGCCAGCAGCCCGGGACAGCCTAGTCGGGTCTACGAGCAGTACTTC. Protein sequence: CASSPGQPSRVYEQYF.

The chain is built from TRBV10-3 and TRBJ1-5, with D uncertain. The CDR3 runs 17 residues. The germline gives CDR1 ENHRY, CDR2 SYGVKD. V gave up 7 bases and J gave up 0 bases, with 19 bases separating them. CDR3 in amino acids: CAIIDPTAAGSNQPQHF. CDR3 DNA sequence: TGTGCCATCATTGACCCAACTGCCGCGGGTAGCAATCAGCCCCAGCATTTT.

This chain connects TRBV9 to TRBJ2-1; TRBD2 matches 7 bases. Germline loops: CDR1 SGDLS, CDR2 YYNGEE. The V segment lost 0 bases and the J segment 4 bases; nucleotides outside the gene matches: 4. The length of the CDR3 is 15 residues. The CDR3 DNA reads as TGTGCCAGCAGCGTAGGGACTAGGACTTACAATGAGCAGTTCTTC. As protein: CASSVGTRTYNEQFF.

The chain combines TRBV6-4 with TRBJ1-1, with a weak D call TRBD1 (6 bases). This CDR3 is 14 amino acids long. The germline CDR1 and CDR2 sequences are MRHNA and SNTAGT. Deletions cut 5 bases from V and 0 bases from J, with 10 bases between. CDR3 residues: CASSPGTLNTEAFF. The CDR3 DNA reads TGTGCCAGCAGTCCCGGGACACTGAACACTGAAGCTTTCTTT.